A single sample is the source of the 7 T cell receptor beta chains below, sequenced in a study of regulatory T cells in long-lasting Graves disease. Both iRepertoire HTBI primers and Arm-PCR of CDR3 regions were used to build the TCR beta libraries. From the multiplex PCR reads, TCRdb called clonotypes with MiXCR, one entry per CDR3 protein. In the table there are 420,000 or so distinct CDR3 sequences, 16% of which are singletons. Noted time point: newly diagnosed GD, antithyroid drugs for less than 3 months. Scientists built the TCR library using RNA that was extracted from PBMCs. These data also formed part of another study, on T cells in Graves' hyperthyroidism and ophthalmopathy.

The material was peripheral blood mononuclear cells (PBMCs), obtained at new diagnosis, from a patient treated with antithyroid drugs. Every receptor here comes from a woman younger than 35 with Graves disease.

This clonotype was seen repeatedly, ten times or more. The chain carries TRBV30 and TRBJ2-1; 7 nucleotides match TRBD2. V trimming: 0 bases; J trimming: 7 bases; junction bases outside the gene matches: 6. Germline values: CDR1 GTSNPN, CDR2 SVGIG (reference sequence). The CDR3 contains 14 residues. Here the CDR3 reads CAWSVGSGLNEQFF. Written as DNA, the CDR3 is TGTGCCTGGAGTGTTGGTAGCGGGTTGAATGAGCAGTTCTTC.

The rearrangement uses TRBV7-9 and TRBJ1-5; possible D gene TRBD1, 5 bases. CDR3 length: 16 residues. Between the trimmed V and J ends, which lost 1 base and 7 bases, there was a span of 17 bases. Germline V CDR1 and CDR2: SEHNR, FQNEAQ (reference sequence). The CDR3 reads CASSLGFGASRQPQHF. The CDR3 DNA follows: TGTGCCAGCAGCTTAGGTTTTGGGGCCTCAAGGCAGCCCCAGCATTTT.

This clonotype was observed many times. This rearrangement joins TRBV11-3 to TRBJ2-5, with a possible D match to TRBD1 (7 bases). The CDR3 loop spans 15 amino acids. With 0 bases removed from V and 7 bases from J, the gap between germline ends came to 15 bases. Germline V CDR1 and CDR2: SGHNT, YENEEA. CDR3 loop: CASSLDRGTSGTQYF. The CDR3 nucleotides read TGTGCCAGCAGCTTAGACAGGGGGACTTCGGGGACCCAGTACTTC. Filled out from reference TRBV11-3 and TRBJ2-5, the complete variable domain reads EAGVVQSPRYKIIEKKQPVAFWCNPISGHNTLYWYLQNLGQGPELLIRYENEEAVDDSQLPKDRFSAERLKGVDSTLKIQPAELGDSAVYLCASSLDRGTSGTQYFGPGTRLLVL.

The sample holds many counts of this clonotype. The DNA of the CDR3 is TGCAGCGTTGAAAATTACGCGGGAGGTCGGGATACGCAGTATTTT. Protein: CSVENYAGGRDTQYF. The V call is TRBV29-1, the J call TRBJ2-3, with 8 bases that match TRBD2. Per the germline V gene, CDR1 is SQVTM and CDR2 is ANQGSEA. Losses at the gene ends were 2 bases for V and 6 bases for J; bases not matched to a gene: 10. CDR3 length equals 15 residues.

This clonotype appeared many times. The chain combines TRBV28 with TRBJ2-4; no clear D. The CDR3 has 16 amino acids. Germline CDR1 and CDR2: MDHEN and SYDVKM. The V and J ends lost 4 bases and 0 bases respectively, with 13 bases between them. The CDR3 here is CASSSLAMSAKNIQYF. Written as DNA, the CDR3 is TGTGCCAGCAGTTCCCTGGCTATGTCAGCCAAAAACATTCAGTACTTC.

The CDR3 DNA follows: TGTGCCAGCAGCCCGACAGAAAGATACGAGCAGTACTTC. Translation gives CASSPTERYEQYF. The rearrangement joins TRBV7-2 to TRBJ2-7; the D gene is possibly TRBD1 (5 bases). The V and J ends lost 5 bases and 4 bases respectively, with 12 bases between them. The CDR3 totals 13 residues. CDR1 and CDR2 from the germline V gene are SGHTA and FQGNSA.

J is TRBJ2-7 and V is TRBV12-3 or TRBV12-4, with 10 bases identical to TRBD2. This CDR3 has 14 residues. V was clipped by 7 bases and J by 2 bases; unmatched bases: 5. CDR3: CASNPSGRTYEQYF. The CDR3 region has the DNA TGTGCCAGCAACCCTAGCGGGAGAACCTACGAGCAGTACTTC.